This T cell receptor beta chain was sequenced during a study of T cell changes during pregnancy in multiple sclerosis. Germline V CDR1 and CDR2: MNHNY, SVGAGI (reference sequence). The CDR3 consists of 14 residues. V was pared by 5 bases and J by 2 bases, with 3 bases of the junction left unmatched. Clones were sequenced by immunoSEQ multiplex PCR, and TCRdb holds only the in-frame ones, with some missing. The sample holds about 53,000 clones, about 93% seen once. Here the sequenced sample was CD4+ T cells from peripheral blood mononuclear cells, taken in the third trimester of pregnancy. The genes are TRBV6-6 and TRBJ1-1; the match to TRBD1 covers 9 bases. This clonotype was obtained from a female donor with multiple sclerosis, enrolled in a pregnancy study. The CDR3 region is CASSGTGQNTEAFF. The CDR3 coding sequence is TGTGCCAGCAGTGGGACAGGGCAAAACACTGAAGCTTTCTTT.